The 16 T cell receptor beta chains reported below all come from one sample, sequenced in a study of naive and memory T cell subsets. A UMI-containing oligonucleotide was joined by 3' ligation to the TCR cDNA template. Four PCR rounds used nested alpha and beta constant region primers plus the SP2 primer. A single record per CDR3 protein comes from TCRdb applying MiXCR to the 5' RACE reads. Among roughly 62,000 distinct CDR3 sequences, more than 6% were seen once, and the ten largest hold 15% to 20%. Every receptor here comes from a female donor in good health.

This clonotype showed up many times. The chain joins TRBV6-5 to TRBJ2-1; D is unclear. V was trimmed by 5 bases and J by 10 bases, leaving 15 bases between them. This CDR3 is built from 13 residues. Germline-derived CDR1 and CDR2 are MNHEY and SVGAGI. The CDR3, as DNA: TGTGCCAGCAGTAATAACTGGATCGGGGAGCAGTTCTTC. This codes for CASSNNWIGEQFF.

Here the CDR3 reads CASGGESPFGKLFF. For the CDR3, the DNA is TGTGCCAGCGGGGGGGAGAGCCCGTTTGGGAAACTGTTTTTT. This chain uses TRBV6-5 with TRBJ1-4; D is perhaps TRBD1 (5 bases). Germline assignment: CDR1 MNHEY and CDR2 SVGAGI. The CDR3 extends over 14 amino acids. V gave up 8 bases and J gave up 11 bases, with 21 bases separating them.

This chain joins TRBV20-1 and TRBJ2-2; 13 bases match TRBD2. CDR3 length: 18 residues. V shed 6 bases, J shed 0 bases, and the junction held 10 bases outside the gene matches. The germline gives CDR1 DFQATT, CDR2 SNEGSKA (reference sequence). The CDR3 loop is CSASRLAGGHANTGELFF. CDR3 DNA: TGCAGTGCCAGTAGACTAGCGGGAGGACACGCGAACACCGGGGAGCTGTTTTTT.

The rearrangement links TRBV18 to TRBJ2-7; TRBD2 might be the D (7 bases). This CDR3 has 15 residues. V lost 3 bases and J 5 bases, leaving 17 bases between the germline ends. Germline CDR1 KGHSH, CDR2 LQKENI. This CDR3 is CASSPSQGLADEQYF. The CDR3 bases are TGTGCCAGCTCACCCTCCCAGGGGCTAGCGGACGAGCAGTACTTC.

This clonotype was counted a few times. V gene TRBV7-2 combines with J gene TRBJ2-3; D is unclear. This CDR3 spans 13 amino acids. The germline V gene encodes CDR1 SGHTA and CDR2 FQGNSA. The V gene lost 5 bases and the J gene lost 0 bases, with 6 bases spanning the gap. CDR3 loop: CASSPDSTDTQYF. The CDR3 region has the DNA TGTGCCAGCAGCCCGGACAGCACAGATACGCAGTATTTT.

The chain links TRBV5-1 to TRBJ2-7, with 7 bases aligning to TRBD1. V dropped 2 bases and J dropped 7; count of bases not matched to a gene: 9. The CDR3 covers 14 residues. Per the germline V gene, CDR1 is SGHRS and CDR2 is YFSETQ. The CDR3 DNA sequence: TGCGCCAGCAGCTTTCAACAGGGGTCGGGTGAGCAGTACTTC. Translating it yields CASSFQQGSGEQYF.

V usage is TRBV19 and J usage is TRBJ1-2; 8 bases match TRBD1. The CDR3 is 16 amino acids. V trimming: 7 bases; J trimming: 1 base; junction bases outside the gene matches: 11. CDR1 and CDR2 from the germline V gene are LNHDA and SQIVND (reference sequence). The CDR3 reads CASTPRSRGLNYGYTF. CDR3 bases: TGTGCCAGTACTCCAAGGTCCAGGGGGCTTAACTATGGCTACACCTTC.

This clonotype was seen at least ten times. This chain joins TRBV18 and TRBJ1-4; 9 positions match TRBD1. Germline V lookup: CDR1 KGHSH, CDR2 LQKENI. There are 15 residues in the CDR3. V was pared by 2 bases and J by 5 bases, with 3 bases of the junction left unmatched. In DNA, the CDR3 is TGTGCCAGCTCACCAAGGACAGGGGTAAATGAAAAACTGTTTTTT. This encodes CASSPRTGVNEKLFF.

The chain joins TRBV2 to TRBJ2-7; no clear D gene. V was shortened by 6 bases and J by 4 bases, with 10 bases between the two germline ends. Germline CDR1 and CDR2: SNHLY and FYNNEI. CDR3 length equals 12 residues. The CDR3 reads CASRWVGYEQYF. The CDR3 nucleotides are TGTGCCAGCAGATGGGTCGGGTACGAGCAGTACTTC.

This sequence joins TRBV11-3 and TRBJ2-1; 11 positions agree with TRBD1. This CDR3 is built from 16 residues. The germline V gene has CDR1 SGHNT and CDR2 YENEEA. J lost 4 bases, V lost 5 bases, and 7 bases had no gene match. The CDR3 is CASSRTGTGGYNEQFF. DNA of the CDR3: TGTGCCAGCAGCCGAACCGGGACAGGGGGATACAATGAGCAGTTCTTC.

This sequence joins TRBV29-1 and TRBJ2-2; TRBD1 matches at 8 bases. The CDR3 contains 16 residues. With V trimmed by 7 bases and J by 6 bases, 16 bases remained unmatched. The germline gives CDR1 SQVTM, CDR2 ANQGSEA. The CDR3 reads CSAGQGAAHSAGELFF. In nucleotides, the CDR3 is TGCAGCGCAGGTCAGGGGGCCGCGCATTCCGCCGGGGAGCTGTTTTTT.

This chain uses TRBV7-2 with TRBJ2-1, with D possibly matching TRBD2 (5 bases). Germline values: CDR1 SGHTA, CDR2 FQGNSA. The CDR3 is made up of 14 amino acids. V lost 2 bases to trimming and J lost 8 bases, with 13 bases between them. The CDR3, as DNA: TGTGCCAGCAGCTTAAGGGCTAGCAGCGATGAGCAGTTCTTC. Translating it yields CASSLRASSDEQFF.

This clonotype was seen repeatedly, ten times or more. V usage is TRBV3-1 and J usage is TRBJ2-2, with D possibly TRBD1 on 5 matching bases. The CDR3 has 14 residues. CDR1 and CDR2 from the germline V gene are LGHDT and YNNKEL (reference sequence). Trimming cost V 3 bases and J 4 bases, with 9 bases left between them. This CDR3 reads CASSQGPGTGELFF. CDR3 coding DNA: TGTGCCAGCAGCCAGGGGCCGGGCACCGGGGAGCTGTTTTTT.

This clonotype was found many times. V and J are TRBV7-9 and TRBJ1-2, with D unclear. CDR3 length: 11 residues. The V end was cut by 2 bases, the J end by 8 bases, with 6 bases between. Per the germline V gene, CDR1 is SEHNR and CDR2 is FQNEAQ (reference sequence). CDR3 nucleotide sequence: TGTGCCAGCAGCTTACTTGACGGCTACACCTTC. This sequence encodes CASSLLDGYTF.

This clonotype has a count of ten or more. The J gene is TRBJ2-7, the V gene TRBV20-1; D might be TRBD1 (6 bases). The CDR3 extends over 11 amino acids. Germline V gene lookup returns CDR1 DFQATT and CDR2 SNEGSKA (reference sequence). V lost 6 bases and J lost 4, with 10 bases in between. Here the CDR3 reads CSATGQYEQYF. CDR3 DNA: TGCAGTGCAACCGGACAGTACGAGCAGTACTTC.

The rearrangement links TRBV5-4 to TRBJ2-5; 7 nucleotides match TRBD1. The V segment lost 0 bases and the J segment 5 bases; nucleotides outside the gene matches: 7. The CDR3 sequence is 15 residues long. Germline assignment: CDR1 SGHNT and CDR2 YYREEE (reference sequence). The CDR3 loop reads CASSLDRGMEETQYF. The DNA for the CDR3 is TGTGCCAGCAGCTTGGACAGGGGAATGGAGGAGACCCAGTACTTC.